This T cell receptor beta chain was identified in a study of shared clonotypes between healthy human individuals (dated by TCRdb to 2019 to 2021). About the full investigation: The cohort included a few men and a couple of women between 18 and 49 years of age. For each donor, CD4 naive and CD4 memory were each given three plates, CD8 naive was given two plates, and CD8 memory was given one plate. Blood TCR repertoires of five healthy adults were deeply sequenced to estimate repertoire size and the extent of clonotype sharing between individuals. To increase sequencing depth and limit assay-specific biases, TCR repertoire library preparation and sequencing were carried out by different laboratories using diverse techniques. Between about 0.85 and 8.9 billion PBMCs per donor were obtained by leukapheresis. Points the paper makes about the study in general: Based on pairwise subsampling, the degree of clonotype sharing among donors was expected to be affected by sequencing depth. Naive subsets generally had larger estimated clonotype richness than memory subsets did. About 5% of naive CD4, 3.5% of naive CD8, about 2.4% of memory CD4, and about 0.4% of memory CD8 clonotypes were shared across a few donors. The small number of donors limited the genetic and exposure-history diversity represented. Clonotypes shared by all four sorted-subset donors showed higher generation probabilities than non-shared clonotypes. Incomplete sequencing was indicated by rarefaction of sorted-subset datasets, despite the large sequencing depth. Sampling was restricted to blood, and TCR repertoires in tissue are likely to differ from TCR repertoires in blood.

This clone was detected a few times. Its specific antigen is unknown. No base qualities exist here, and no much larger clone lies one base off it. Healthy HIV-negative adults with no recently reported acute infections or vaccinations were included as donors. All donors were Caucasian adults living in Nashville, Tennessee, USA. CD4+ T cells were enriched by magnetic negative selection, after which naive cells were positively selected on CD45RA and the negative fraction was taken as the memory subset. Blood was collected by leukapheresis, and PBMCs were isolated by Ficoll-Histopaque density gradient centrifugation and then cryopreserved in liquid nitrogen vapor phase. Analytical flow cytometry was used to check the purity and quantity of every magnetically sorted T cell population. Each sorted fraction had its genomic DNA isolated and then quantified by UV absorbance on a Nanodrop 2000c. Using the deep immunoSEQ assay, TCR CDR3 regions were amplified from genomic DNA by multiplex PCR. Extracted genomic DNA from each cell subset was spread evenly across all wells of several immunoSEQ 96-well plates, with each plate serving as a replicate. For sorted subsets, roughly 0.2 ug genomic DNA, equal to tens of thousands of T cell genomes, was loaded into each replicate PCR. Purified libraries were measured with a Qubit 3.0 fluorometer, size-checked on a Bioanalyzer 2100, and measured again with the KAPA Library Quantification kit. Every immunoSEQ 96-well plate was sequenced on a separate single-read 150-cycle Illumina NextSeq 550 flow cell. The paper's data handling went like this. Because the immunoSEQ output included only junctional sequences and no quality scores, the filtering could not be the same as the filtering used for full-length reads. To assign V/J genes and CDR3, sequences were annotated using PyIR, a Python wrapper for IgBLAST v1.9, with IMGT germline references. Reads with weak V/J assignments (E-value above 1e-6), missing CDR3, stop codons, out-of-frame junctions, or ambiguous translated residues were removed. V3J clonotypes were defined as sequences sharing an identical inferred V gene, J gene, and CDR3 amino acid sequence. Percentage overlap between repertoires was calculated by dividing the number of shared unique clonotypes by the size of the smaller repertoire. RTK rarefaction, the Chao1 estimator, and Recon v2.1 estimates of unobserved clonotypes were used to assess repertoire richness. Generation probabilities for all TCRbeta clonotypes obtained by the gDNA method from a handful of donors were computed using OLGA. TCRdb retrieved this table from immuneACCESS and kept in-frame rearrangements only. Not all clones are present; in checked studies, unresolved V genes account for under half, and no reason is known for the remainder. For V, J and clone size, that table is used; D and trimming come from the DNA. This sample is represented by millions of clones; over 85% of them were singletons. The ten largest clones capture more than 0.12% of the sample.

The germline ends are 12 bases apart after V is trimmed by 6 bases and J by 15 bases. The CDR3 goes from the cysteine to the phenylalanine over 11 residues. Only the CDR3 DNA stays, 33 bases, in frame from base 1. For CDR1 and CDR2, the germline V gene lists MNHEY and SVGAGI. The sample comprised naive CD4+ T cells sorted from blood. The meaning of the sample's cell subset or site label: CD45RA+ positively selected. The origin of this receptor is a young man in good health. This sequence uses TRBV6-5 and TRBJ1-6, with the D gene too uncertain to name. CDR3 loop: CASRSRELLHF. The nucleotides are TGTGCCAGCAGGTCCCGGGAACTCCTCCACTTT.